This T cell receptor (beta chain) was identified during a study of blood T cell repertoires in COVID-19. Study overall: The cDNA or gDNA used as material had been derived from T cells, B-cell-depleted T cells, or PBMCs.

Using immunoSEQ multiplex PCR, the repertoire was profiled, and TCRdb retains in-frame clones only, with some absent. The table lists approximately 280,000 clones, approximately 85% of them singletons. CDR1 is SGHNT and CDR2 is YYREEE in the germline V gene (reference sequence). Trimming took 1 base from V and 4 from J, leaving 3 bases between them. The CDR3 has 12 amino acids. The material sequenced was peripheral blood. This clonotype was obtained from a man aged 45-65 years with active or convalescent COVID-19. This chain connects TRBV5-4 to TRBJ1-5; D ambiguous. CDR3 loop: CASSLPNQPQHF. CDR3 nucleotides: TGTGCCAGCAGCTTGCCGAATCAGCCCCAGCATTTT.